The entry that follows covers one TCR beta chain sequence. The antigen is unknown. The PCR used 60 Vbeta and 13 Jbeta primers. The protocol was immunoSEQ multiplex PCR, while the TCRdb copy is restricted to in-frame clones and leaves out a portion. The sample comprises about 130,000 clones, around 83% of which are singletons, and less than 1.5% rests with the top ten. These data are taken from a study of cytomegalovirus exposure and HLA in healthy donors. The V and J ends lost 7 bases and 3 bases respectively, with 9 bases between them. The CDR3 is made up of 13 amino acids. Per the germline V gene, CDR1 is MNHEY and CDR2 is SMNVEV (reference sequence). There were likely unrecorded immune exposures, though donors were nominally healthy when sampled. Findings and limits, study-wide: Differences between HLA loci emerged in a later analysis of TCR association rates, with DRB1 most and HLA-C fewest. As was reported, the HLA-A and HLA-B alleles of most subjects were accurately predicted from TCR beta sequences. There were several of the most significant clusters that appeared linked to common viral pathogens in a later analysis.

The receptor's source is a girl aged 2-10 years in good health and CMV-seronegative. The V and J genes are TRBV27 and TRBJ2-2, with D hard to call. The sequencing input was PBMCs. As DNA, the CDR3 is TGTGCCAGCACGCCAGGTTACACCGGGGAGCTGTTTTTT. Its protein is CASTPGYTGELFF.